What follows is one T cell receptor (beta chain) and its context. The antigen is unknown. The source of the sample is a study of T cell repertoires in cytomegalovirus infection. Study information: CMV infection and matching HLA type were both indicated by public TCR beta signatures.

MiXCR, applied by TCRdb to the reads, yields one record per CDR3 protein. Of approximately 300,000 distinct CDR3 sequences in the sample, roughly 29% were seen once. With 6 bases clipped from V and 5 bases from J, the junction kept 6 bases outside the gene matches. The CDR3 runs 13 residues. Germline V gives CDR1 DFQATT, CDR2 SNEGSKA (reference sequence). Study-level results: People with CMV and the relevant HLA were identified by cumulative public TCR beta family frequency.

The chain joins TRBV20-1 to TRBJ2-5; 10 bases are a match to TRBD2. Sequencing was performed on cultured PBMCs, taken from culture after CMV antigen stimulation. This sequence was found in a human donor in good health (CMV status not recorded). Some clones in this sample may be carry-over from other donors' samples. The CDR3 here is CSAPGLARETQYF. DNA for the CDR3: TGCAGTGCGCCGGGACTAGCGAGGGAGACCCAGTACTTC.